Listed below are T cell receptor beta chains from one sample, sequenced in a study of early stage breast cancer tumors. TCRdb's table, derived via immunoSEQ multiplex PCR, lists solely in-frame clones and lacks some. The sample includes more than 60,000 clones, under 85% of them seen just once. Material: blood. The receptors come from a person aged 55 to 75 with breast cancer. The CDR3 runs from the conserved cysteine through the conserved F or W. Fields, in order: clone size, D gene, V gene, J gene, CDR3 protein, CDR3 DNA. A D gene is named only where the DNA matches it firmly. Expanded clones are given a class, and other clones once, few, many or no size at all.

>-|TRBD1|TRBV19|TRBJ1-5
CASDRADRGKPQHF
TGTGCCAGCGACCGTGCGGACAGGGGGAAGCCCCAGCATTTT
>-|TRBD2|TRBV7-3|TRBJ2-3
CASGSGRADTQYF
TGTGCCAGCGGGAGCGGGAGGGCAGATACGCAGTATTTT
>-|-|TRBV28|TRBJ1-4
CASQALEKLFF
TGTGCCAGTCAGGCTTTAGAAAAACTGTTTTTT
>-|TRBD1|TRBV5-4|TRBJ2-7
CASSPKGGQGRGSYEQYF
TGTGCCAGCAGCCCGAAGGGGGGACAGGGAAGGGGCTCCTACGAGCAGTACTTC
>once|-|TRBV4-3|TRBJ2-3
CASSLSLGVGDTQYF
TGCGCCAGCAGCTTATCCTTGGGGGTGGGAGATACGCAGTATTTT
>-|TRBD2|TRBV7-3|TRBJ2-1
CASSLTSGRRNEQFF
TGTGCCAGCAGCTTGACTAGCGGGAGGCGCAATGAGCAGTTCTTC
>-|-|TRBV6-1|TRBJ2-7
CASSEAVFPYEQYF
TGTGCCAGCAGTGAAGCGGTTTTCCCCTACGAGCAGTACTTC
>-|-|TRBV2|TRBJ2-1
CASSYSQSEQFF
TGTGCCAGCAGTTATTCCCAGAGTGAGCAGTTCTTC
>-|TRBD1|TRBV2|TRBJ2-5
CASSGQGGRTQYF
TGTGCCAGCAGTGGACAGGGCGGTCGGACCCAGTACTTC
>-|-|TRBV25-1|TRBJ2-3
CASSLSGPDTQYF
TGTGCCAGCAGTCTATCCGGCCCAGATACGCAGTATTTT
>-|-|TRBV7-9|TRBJ2-5
CASSLDSQYQETQYF
TGTGCCAGCAGCTTAGACAGCCAGTACCAAGAGACCCAGTACTTC
>-|-|TRBV30|TRBJ1-6
CAWGQGYNSPLHF
TGTGCCTGGGGTCAGGGGTATAATTCACCCCTCCACTTT
>-|TRBD2|TRBV11-3|TRBJ2-3
CASGSGRAGTDTQYF
TGTGCCAGCGGTAGCGGGAGGGCCGGCACAGATACGCAGTATTTT
>-|-|TRBV9|TRBJ1-2
CASSVGGNYGYTF
TGTGCCAGCAGCGTAGGCGGAAACTATGGCTACACCTTC
>-|-|TRBV2|TRBJ1-1
CASSATKPNTEAFF
TGTGCCAGCAGTGCCACAAAGCCCAACACTGAAGCTTTCTTT
>-|-|TRBV28|TRBJ1-1
CATHFVNTEAFF
TGTGCCACCCACTTTGTGAACACTGAAGCTTTCTTT
>-|TRBD1|TRBV27|TRBJ2-1
CATTSGTGHNEQFF
TGTGCCACCACCTCCGGGACAGGGCACAATGAGCAGTTCTTC
>-|-|TRBV2|TRBJ1-1
CASSDSPNFRAFF
TGTGCCAGCAGTGATTCTCCCAATTTCAGGGCTTTCTTT
>-|-|TRBV10-3|TRBJ1-5
CAISDQGNNQPQHF
TGTGCCATCAGTGATCAGGGAAACAATCAGCCCCAGCATTTT
>-|TRBD1|TRBV4-1|TRBJ1-2
CASSQTRDRLYGYTF
TGCGCCAGCAGCCAGACACGGGACAGGCTCTATGGCTACACCTTC
>-|TRBD2|TRBV7-9|TRBJ2-7
CASSRGGTSGAYEQYF
TGTGCCAGCAGCCGGGGGGGGACTAGCGGAGCTTACGAGCAGTACTTC
>-|-|TRBV7-9|TRBJ1-5
CASSYSREQPQHF
TGTGCCAGCAGCTACAGTAGGGAACAGCCCCAGCATTTT
>-|-|TRBV20-1|TRBJ2-1
CSASLRDEQFF
TGCAGTGCTAGTCTTAGGGATGAGCAGTTCTTC
>-|-|TRBV6-1|TRBJ1-2
CASSERQDGYTF
TGTGCCAGCAGTGAACGGCAGGATGGCTACACCTTC
>-|-|TRBV5-4|TRBJ1-1
CASSLDPGREAFF
TGTGCCAGCAGCTTGGACCCTGGCCGTGAAGCTTTCTTT
>few|-|TRBV10-1|TRBJ1-1
CASSESSGGAFF
TGCGCCAGCAGTGAGTCCTCAGGCGGGGCTTTCTTT
>once|-|TRBV2|TRBJ2-1
CASSEALPSRSSYNEQFF
TGTGCCAGCAGTGAAGCGCTTCCCTCTAGGAGCTCCTACAATGAGCAGTTCTTC
>-|TRBD2|TRBV18|TRBJ2-4
CASSLDRASREVIQYF
TGTGCCAGCTCACTGGACCGGGCCTCCCGGGAGGTCATTCAGTACTTC
>-|-|TRBV7-9|TRBJ2-7
CASEGAYEQYF
TGTGCCAGCGAGGGGGCCTACGAGCAGTACTTC
>-|-|TRBV19|TRBJ2-3
CASTHTDTQYF
TGTGCCAGTACCCATACAGATACGCAGTATTTT
>once|-|TRBV2|TRBJ2-5
CASRAEETQYF
TGTGCCAGCAGGGCCGAAGAGACCCAGTACTTC
>-|-|TRBV25-1|TRBJ2-3
CASSESGDTQYF
TGTGCCAGCAGTGAATCGGGGGATACGCAGTATTTT
>-|-|TRBV7-2|TRBJ2-1
CASSNLPHSEQFF
TGTGCCAGCAGCAACCTACCCCATAGTGAGCAGTTCTTC
>-|TRBD1|TRBV5-1|TRBJ2-3
CASRPGGQGFDTQYF
TGCGCCAGCAGGCCCGGGGGACAGGGTTTCGATACGCAGTATTTT
>-|TRBD2|TRBV13|TRBJ2-7
CASSSPGLAGFGGQYF
TGTGCCAGCAGTTCGCCGGGACTAGCGGGTTTTGGAGGGCAGTACTTC
>-|TRBD2|TRBV18|TRBJ2-1
CASSRSAGGRNEQFF
TGTGCCAGCTCACGCTCAGCGGGAGGGCGAAATGAGCAGTTCTTC
>once|-|TRBV6-1|TRBJ2-3
CASTLAGDTQYF
TGTGCCAGCACTTTGGCCGGGGATACGCAGTATTTT
>-|TRBD2|TRBV5-4|TRBJ2-7
CASSFSGNRDEQYF
TGTGCCAGCAGCTTTAGCGGGAATCGCGACGAGCAGTACTTC
>-|-|TRBV7-6|TRBJ2-2
CASSLRRSNTGELFF
TGTGCCAGCAGCTTGAGGCGGTCGAACACCGGGGAGCTGTTTTTT
>-|-|TRBV5-1|TRBJ2-5
CASRPGAHYQETQYF
TGCGCCAGCAGACCCGGAGCCCACTACCAAGAGACCCAGTACTTC
>-|-|TRBV2|TRBJ1-4
CASSEGGAGGEKLFF
TGTGCCAGCAGTGAAGGAGGGGCGGGAGGTGAAAAACTGTTTTTT
>-|TRBD1|TRBV18|TRBJ2-7
CASSPLGQGTREQYF
TGTGCCAGCTCACCATTGGGACAGGGGACGAGGGAGCAGTACTTC
>-|TRBD1|TRBV30|TRBJ1-1
CAWSANDRDRVREAFF
TGTGCCTGGAGTGCAAACGACCGGGACAGGGTTCGGGAAGCTTTCTTT
>once|-|TRBV21-1|TRBJ2-2
CASSKVPGDLGTGELFF
TGTGCCAGCAGCAAAGTCCCGGGGGACCTAGGGACCGGGGAGCTGTTTTTT
>-|-|TRBV20-1|TRBJ1-1
CSALGPPRGFF
TGCAGTGCGCTTGGACCGCCAAGGGGTTTCTTT
>-|TRBD1|TRBV6-1|TRBJ2-2
CASSLTGMNTGELFF
TGTGCCAGCAGTTTGACAGGGATGAACACCGGGGAGCTGTTTTTT
>-|-|TRBV10-3|TRBJ1-2
CAISESGRRGYTF
TGTGCCATCAGTGAGTCCGGCAGACGTGGCTACACCTTC
>few|-|TRBV5-1|TRBJ1-2
CASSLQQGLYGYTF
TGCGCCAGCAGCCTCCAACAGGGTTTATATGGCTACACCTTC
>once|TRBD1|TRBV6-1|TRBJ2-3
CASRLTGGTDTQYF
TGTGCCAGCAGGTTGACAGGGGGCACAGATACGCAGTATTTT
>-|-|TRBV2|TRBJ1-1
CASKDGENTEAFF
TGTGCCAGCAAGGATGGGGAGAACACTGAAGCTTTCTTT
>few|TRBD2|TRBV5-1|TRBJ2-1
CASSDTSGSNEQFF
TGCGCCAGCAGCGATACTAGCGGGAGTAATGAGCAGTTCTTC
>-|TRBD1|TRBV6-5|TRBJ2-7
CASSVTGAISYEQYF
TGTGCCAGCAGTGTGACAGGGGCCATCTCCTACGAGCAGTACTTC
>few|TRBD1|TRBV7-9|TRBJ1-5
CASSLGTGHNQPQHF
TGTGCCAGCAGCTTAGGGACAGGGCACAATCAGCCCCAGCATTTT